These 20 T cell receptor beta chains share one sample of origin, sequenced in a study of regulatory T cells in long-lasting Graves disease. Stated time point: newly diagnosed GD, antithyroid drugs for less than 3 months. RNA extracted from PBMCs served as the sequencing template. Sequencing libraries for TCR beta were prepared with iRepertoire HTBI primers and Arm-PCR of CDR3 regions. TCRdb used MiXCR to reprocess the multiplex PCR reads, holding one entry per CDR3 protein. The sample shows roughly 380,000 distinct CDR3 sequences, 15% to 18% of them seen only once. Specimen: peripheral blood mononuclear cells (PBMCs), collected at new diagnosis, from a patient treated with antithyroid drugs. Receptor source: a female donor with Graves disease.

J is TRBJ2-1 and V is TRBV9; 14 positions agree with TRBD2. Matching the DNA end better, TRBJ2-5 makes the J call doubtful. The CDR3 has 15 amino acids. Germline CDR1 reads SGDLS; CDR2 reads YYNGEE. This chain's CDR3 is CASSAGLAGVETQYF. In DNA form, the CDR3 reads TGTGCCAGCAGCGCGGGACTAGCGGGGGTGGAGACCCAGTACTTC.

The chain uses TRBV7-9 and TRBJ1-4; D is possibly TRBD1 (6 bases). The CDR3 spans 15 residues. V lost 3 bases and J lost 8, with 16 bases in between. The germline V gene has CDR1 SEHNR and CDR2 FQNEAQ (reference sequence). The chain's CDR3 is CASSFAQGLVEKLFF. CDR3 in DNA: TGTGCCAGCAGCTTTGCCCAGGGGTTGGTAGAAAAACTGTTTTTT. Drawing the rest from reference TRBV7-9 and TRBJ1-4, the complete variable domain is DTGVSQNPRHKITKRGQNVTFRCDPISEHNRLYWYRQTLGQGPEFLTYFQNEAQLEKSRLLSDRFSAERPKGSFSTLEIQRTEQGDSAMYLCASSFAQGLVEKLFFGSGTQLSVL.

This chain connects TRBV4-1 to TRBJ1-5; TRBD1 might be the D (5 bases). CDR3 length: 15 residues. Trimming took off 4 bases at V and 4 bases at J, with 14 bases between the two ends. Germline CDR1 reads MGHRA; CDR2 reads YSYEKL. Here the CDR3 reads CASSLLDMANQPQHF. CDR3 DNA: TGCGCCAGCAGCCTCTTGGACATGGCAAATCAGCCCCAGCATTTT.

This clonotype has a count of ten or more. The gene calls are TRBV5-4 and TRBJ2-7; D not resolved. V lost 6 bases, J lost 2 bases, and 18 bases lay in between. Germline CDR1 reads SGHNT; CDR2 reads YYREEE (reference sequence). There are 15 residues in the CDR3. The CDR3 DNA sequence: TGTGCCAGCACCCCTGCCCCGGATTCTCCCTACGAGCAGTACTTC. It encodes CASTPAPDSPYEQYF.

The chain couples TRBV2 to TRBJ2-3, with 8 positions matching TRBD2. CDR3 size: 12 residues. Trimming took 8 bases from V and 7 from J; bases not matched to a gene: 5. Germline loops: CDR1 SNHLY, CDR2 FYNNEI. The CDR3 DNA reads TGTGCCAGCTCGGGGGGGCCTCATACGCAGTATTTT. It codes for CASSGGPHTQYF.

This clonotype has at least ten counts. This sequence joins TRBV28 and TRBJ2-5; 7 positions agree with TRBD1. CDR1 and CDR2 from the germline V gene are MDHEN and SYDVKM. The V gene end was trimmed by 7 bases and the J gene end by 4 bases; junction bases not matched to a gene: 9. The CDR3 runs 14 residues. As DNA, the CDR3 is TGTGCCAGCAACCAGGGGACAGAGGTAGAGACCCAGTACTTC. It translates to CASNQGTEVETQYF.

This clonotype was observed many times. CDR3 region: CASTQGGGTTDTQYF. The DNA of the CDR3 is TGCGCCAGCACCCAAGGGGGCGGGACGACAGATACGCAGTATTTT. The V and J genes are TRBV5-1 and TRBJ2-3; tentatively, D is TRBD1 (7 bases). The V end lost 6 bases, the J end lost 3 bases, and 17 bases lay between the germline ends. The CDR3 totals 15 residues. Germline-derived CDR1 and CDR2 are SGHRS and YFSETQ. Supplemented by reference TRBV5-1 and TRBJ2-3, the full variable domain reads KAGVTQTPRYLIKTRGQQVTLSCSPISGHRSVSWYQQTPGQGLQFLFEYFSETQRNKGNFPGRFSGRQFSNSRSEMNVSTLELGDSALYLCASTQGGGTTDTQYFGPGTRLTVL.

This clonotype was detected ten times or more. The V and J genes are TRBV20-1 and TRBJ2-7, with a weak D call TRBD1 (6 bases). CDR1 is DFQATT and CDR2 is SNEGSKA in the germline V gene (reference sequence). Trimming took 1 base from V and 6 from J, leaving 16 bases between them. The CDR3 extends over 14 amino acids. The CDR3 nucleotides read TGCAGTGCTAGAGTTCCCAGGGGACCCCTCGAGCAGTACTTC. Protein product: CSARVPRGPLEQYF.

V is TRBV5-5 and J is TRBJ2-3; 14 bases are shared with TRBD2. V dropped 4 bases and J dropped 15; count of bases not matched to a gene: 13. Germline V gives CDR1 SGHKS, CDR2 YYEKEE (reference sequence). The CDR3 length is 15 residues. The chain's CDR3 is CASSVRLAGGPSTYF. CDR3 bases: TGTGCCAGCAGCGTACGACTAGCGGGGGGGCCGAGTACATATTTT.

This clonotype was seen many times. This chain uses TRBV12-5 with TRBJ1-1; D not resolved. The germline V gene encodes CDR1 LGHNT and CDR2 FRNRAP. This CDR3 contains 15 residues. V shed 0 bases and J shed 5 bases, with 13 bases lying between them. The CDR3: CASGLVGRVGTEAFF. CDR3 nucleotide sequence: TGTGCTAGTGGTTTGGTAGGGAGGGTCGGGACTGAAGCTTTCTTT.

The chain recombines TRBV12-3 or TRBV12-4 with TRBJ2-1; 11 bases fit TRBD1. J gave up 6 bases and V 4 bases, and 5 bases lay outside the gene matches. CDR3 size: 15 residues. The CDR3, as DNA: TGTGCCAGCAGTTCCAGAGGGACAGGGGGCAATGAGCAGTTCTTC. Translation gives CASSSRGTGGNEQFF.

Regarding this clonotype: A clone one base away is much larger, so this may be a read error. The chain is built from TRBV11-2 and TRBJ1-2, with D unclear. Germline V gene data show CDR1 as SGHAT and CDR2 as FQNNGV. The CDR3 is 17 residues long. The CDR3 is CASSSKGVPGSGYGCTF. Here the CDR3 DNA reads TGTGCCAGCAGCTCAAAGGGCGTACCCGGGTCGGGGTATGGCTGCACCTTC.

The table lists this clonotype with many counts. This chain joins TRBV12-3 or TRBV12-4 and TRBJ2-3; TRBD1 agrees at 7 bases. V lost 5 bases to trimming and J lost 4 bases; unmatched junction nucleotides: 6. This CDR3 has 14 residues. The CDR3 protein is CASSSGQAPDTQYF. The DNA for the CDR3 is TGTGCCAGCAGTAGCGGACAGGCCCCAGATACGCAGTATTTT.

The chain combines TRBV28 with TRBJ2-7; 10 bases align to TRBD2. CDR3 size: 13 residues. J was trimmed by 6 bases and V by 7 bases; bases with no gene match: 6. In germline, CDR1 is MDHEN, CDR2 SYDVKM. The CDR3 region is CASIASGSSEQYF. Here the CDR3 DNA reads TGTGCCAGCATTGCTAGCGGGAGCTCCGAGCAGTACTTC.

This clonotype was found a few times. The V and J genes are TRBV19 and TRBJ1-2; 9 bases fit TRBD1. Germline trimming cut 3 bases from V and 1 base from J; bases unmatched to any gene: 9. Germline assignment: CDR1 LNHDA and CDR2 SQIVND (reference sequence). The CDR3 contains 17 residues. The chain's CDR3 is CASSIGTGTGFNYGYTF. CDR3 DNA sequence: TGTGCCAGTAGTATCGGAACCGGGACAGGGTTTAACTATGGCTACACCTTC.

This clonotype was seen only a few times. This chain uses TRBV4-3 with TRBJ1-3, with no clear D. With 3 bases removed from V and 0 bases from J, the gap between germline ends came to 9 bases. CDR3 length: 15 residues. CDR1 and CDR2 (germline): LGHNA, YSLEER. The CDR3 region has the DNA TGCGCCAGCAGCCAGACCACGCACTCTGGAAACACCATATATTTT. Its protein is CASSQTTHSGNTIYF.

Turning to this clonotype: A much larger clone sits a single nucleotide away, making a read error possible. The CDR3, as DNA: TGCACCAGCAGTAGGCAGGGGAGAGCTGAAGCTTTCTTT. Amino acids: CTSSRQGRAEAFF. This rearrangement joins TRBV10-1 to TRBJ1-1, with a tentative D call TRBD1 (6 bases). CDR1 is WNHNN and CDR2 is SYGVQD in the germline V gene (reference sequence). This CDR3 has 13 residues.

The chain carries TRBV24-1 and TRBJ2-7; 7 bases map to TRBD2. CDR1 is KGHDR and CDR2 is SFDVKD in the germline V gene. V lost 11 bases to trimming and J lost 6 bases; unmatched junction nucleotides: 9. The CDR3 covers 12 residues. The CDR3 nucleotides are TGTGCCAACCTCGGGGGAGGGCTCGAGCAGTACTTC. Encoded protein: CANLGGGLEQYF.

For this clonotype: The junction departs from the called germline gene at one end, perhaps through a read error. The chain combines TRBV4-2 with TRBJ1-5; a possible D gene is TRBD1 (5 bases). The CDR3 spans 15 residues. Per the germline V gene, CDR1 is LGHNA and CDR2 is YNFKEQ. CDR3 coding DNA: TGTGCCAGCAGCCACCTCGGTGGGGGGTATCAGCCCCAGCGTTTT. Translation gives CASSHLGGGYQPQRF.

This clonotype was seen ten or more times. This chain links TRBV5-6 with TRBJ2-1; possible D gene TRBD2, 5 bases. This CDR3 is 13 amino acids long. Germline V gene data show CDR1 as SGHDT and CDR2 as YYEEEE. V was shortened by 6 bases and J by 0 bases, with 7 bases between the two germline ends. Here the CDR3 reads CASIRDSYNEQFF. CDR3 sequence (DNA): TGTGCCAGCATCCGGGACTCCTACAATGAGCAGTTCTTC.